Included here is one T cell receptor beta chain sequence, with context. These data belong to a study of blood T cell repertoires in COVID-19. On the study more broadly: Specimens from acute and convalescent COVID-19 originated in the United States, Italy and Spain. In each case, the material was cDNA or gDNA derived from T cells, B-cell-depleted T cells, or PBMCs.

Original analysis: By means of reference gene primer amplification, nucleated cell counts were estimated. Libraries were prepared by immunoSEQ multiplex PCR; TCRdb keeps only in-frame clonotypes and omits some of them. The V and J calls and clone size come from that table; D and trimming were worked out from the DNA. The repertoire holds tens of thousands of clones, 70% to 90% seen once, with under 20% in the top ten. The CDR3 length is 13 residues. J gave up 5 bases and V 7 bases, and 5 bases lay outside the gene matches. The germline gives CDR1 ENHRY, CDR2 SYGVKD. The chain recombines TRBV10-3 with TRBJ1-5; TRBD1 aligns across 7 bases. Input material: peripheral blood. The TCR comes from a woman of 80 years or more with acute or convalescent COVID-19. CDR3 nucleotides: TGTGCCATCAAGGAGGGGGCCGATCAGCCCCAGCATTTT. It is translated as CAIKEGADQPQHF.